This entry describes one T cell receptor (beta chain). These data come from a study of T cell changes during pregnancy in multiple sclerosis. The protocol was immunoSEQ multiplex PCR, while the TCRdb copy is restricted to in-frame clones and leaves out a portion. This repertoire shows 70,000 to 95,000 clones, 90% to 95% found once; its top ten account for approximately 2%. Germline V lookup: CDR1 SEHNR, CDR2 FQNEAQ (reference sequence). The CDR3 runs 15 residues. Trimming shortened V by 1 base and J by 1 base, and 9 bases separated the two germline ends. The gene calls are TRBV7-9 and TRBJ2-3, with D possibly being TRBD2 (6 bases). The sample here was peripheral blood, taken in the second trimester of pregnancy. The receptor was isolated from a female donor in good health, enrolled as a control in a pregnancy study. The CDR3 loop is CASSLVLARTDTQYF. CDR3 sequence (DNA): TGTGCCAGCAGCTTAGTACTAGCACGCACAGATACGCAGTATTTT.